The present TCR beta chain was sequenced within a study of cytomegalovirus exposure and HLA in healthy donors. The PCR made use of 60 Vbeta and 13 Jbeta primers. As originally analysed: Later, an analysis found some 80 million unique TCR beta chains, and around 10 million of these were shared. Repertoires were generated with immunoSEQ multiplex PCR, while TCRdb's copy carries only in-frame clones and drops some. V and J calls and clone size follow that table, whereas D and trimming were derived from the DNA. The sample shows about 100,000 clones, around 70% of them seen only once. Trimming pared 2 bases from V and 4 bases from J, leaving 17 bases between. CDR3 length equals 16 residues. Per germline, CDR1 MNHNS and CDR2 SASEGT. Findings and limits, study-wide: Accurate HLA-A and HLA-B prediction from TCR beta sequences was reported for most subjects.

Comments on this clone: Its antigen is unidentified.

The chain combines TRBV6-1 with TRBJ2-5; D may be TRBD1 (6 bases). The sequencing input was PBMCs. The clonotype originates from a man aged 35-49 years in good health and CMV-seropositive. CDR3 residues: CASSELHRVGGETQYF. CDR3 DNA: TGTGCCAGCAGTGAACTCCACAGGGTAGGAGGAGAGACCCAGTACTTC.